This T cell receptor beta chain was found in a study of T cell responses to AZD1222 COVID-19 vaccine. Study conclusions and caveats: Repertoires were obtained only post-peak T cell response. Nearly half of spike-specific TCRs reportedly target unmutated variant regions.

Germline lookup yields CDR1 KGHSH and CDR2 LQKENI. V lost 5 bases and J lost 9, with 19 bases in between. This CDR3 is 14 amino acids long. On this clone: Its matching antigen is unknown.

Profiling relied on immunoSEQ multiplex PCR, and the TCRdb table lists in-frame clones only, not all of them. Of more than 110,000 clones listed, roughly 92% were seen once; the top ten hold roughly 5%. This receptor was taken from an adult in good health. The gene calls are TRBV18 and TRBJ2-5; D possibly corresponds to TRBD2 (6 bases). Sequences were derived from peripheral blood, sampled on day 0 of AZD1222 vaccination. CDR3 bases: TGTGCCAGCTCAGCCGGAGGGACGGAAAAGGCCCAGTACTTC. As protein: CASSAGGTEKAQYF.